This passage covers 31 T cell receptor beta chains from one sample sequenced in a study of a mutant IDH1 vaccine in newly diagnosed glioma. Only in-frame clones appear in the TCRdb table, and some are missing; sequencing was by immunoSEQ multiplex PCR. The top ten clones hold about 5% of a sample with approximately 37,000 clones, approximately 76% of them seen once. As to time point: week 23, last vaccination. Mutant IDH1 20-mer peptide, at 300 ug, made up each vaccine dose, with topical imiquimod. These receptors' antigens are unknown. Sequencing used PBMCs, obtained from a glioma patient whose treatment included an IDH1 peptide vaccine. The receptors shown here come from a man in his fifties with glioma.

In its sample, this clone is medium-sized (0.01 to 0.1%). The junction departs from the called germline gene at one end, perhaps through a read error. The rearrangement links TRBV27 to TRBJ1-1, with 7 bases that match TRBD1. The CDR3 length is 14 residues. Germline V gene sequence: CDR1 MNHEY, CDR2 SMNVEV (reference sequence). The CDR3 spells CASTLAGGDTEAFF. CDR3 bases: TGTGCCAGCACTTTAGCAGGGGGGGACACTGAAGCTTTCTTT.

This chain connects TRBV6-5 to TRBJ1-4; D not resolved. Deletions cut 2 bases from V and 8 bases from J, with 18 bases between. Per germline, CDR1 MNHEY and CDR2 SVGAGI. This CDR3 is built from 16 residues. Written as DNA, the CDR3 is TGTGCCAGCAGTTACACAATGGACGCCAACGGGGAAAAACTGTTTTTT. It translates to CASSYTMDANGEKLFF.

This clone was seen just once. The rearrangement links TRBV30 to TRBJ1-1; D unresolved. Trimming took off 2 bases at V and 6 bases at J, with 16 bases between the two ends. The CDR3 extends over 14 amino acids. Looked up from germline, CDR1 is GTSNPN and CDR2 is SVGIG (reference sequence). The CDR3 coding sequence is TGTGCCTGGAGTCCCTCCTGGGGTCGGGCTGAAGCTTTCTTT. Protein: CAWSPSWGRAEAFF. Drawing the rest from reference TRBV30 and TRBJ1-1, the complete variable domain is SQTIHQWPATLVQPVGSPLSLECTVEGTSNPNLYWYRQAAGRGLQLLFYSVGIGQISSEVPQNLSASRPQDRQFILSSKKLLLSDSGFYLCAWSPSWGRAEAFFGQGTRLTVV.

V gene TRBV23-1 combines with J gene TRBJ2-7; 10 nucleotides line up with TRBD2. TRBV23-1 carries the ORF label, with uncertain function. The CDR3 is 15 amino acids. V shed 4 bases, J shed 0 bases, and the junction held 3 bases outside the gene matches. The CDR3, as DNA: TGCGCCAGCAGTCTACTAGCGGGGCTCTCCTACGAGCAGTACTTC. Protein: CASSLLAGLSYEQYF.

V and J are TRBV13 and TRBJ2-7; D unclear. CDR1 is PRHDT and CDR2 is FYEKMQ in the germline V gene (reference sequence). V lost 2 bases, J lost 3 bases, and 8 bases lay in between. The CDR3 loop spans 13 amino acids. The CDR3 nucleotides read TGTGCCAGCAGCTTAAAGAAGGTCTACGAGCAGTACTTC. The encoded protein is CASSLKKVYEQYF.

The DNA for the CDR3 is TGCGCCAGCAGCCCTGGGGCGGGACAGGGGGAGCCCCAGCATTTT. The encoded protein is CASSPGAGQGEPQHF. The chain is built from TRBV5-1 and TRBJ1-5; TRBD1 matches at 11 bases. CDR1 is SGHRS, CDR2 YFSETQ, per germline. The length of the CDR3 is 15 residues. Germline trimming cut 4 bases from V and 8 bases from J; bases unmatched to any gene: 8.

V is TRBV7-6 and J is TRBJ1-1, with D uncertain. The germline V and J ends were trimmed by 4 bases and 1 base, with 7 bases remaining between them. The CDR3 sequence is 13 residues long. Germline CDR1 and CDR2: SGHVS and FNYEAQ. In DNA form, the CDR3 reads TGTGCCAGCAGCTCTCAGGAGAACACTGAAGCTTTCTTT. This codes for CASSSQENTEAFF.

This clone was observed a handful of times. The chain is built from TRBV29-1 and TRBJ2-5, with 8 nucleotides matching TRBD1. The DNA end lines up better with TRBJ2-7; the J call may be wrong. Germline CDR1 and CDR2: SQVTM and ANQGSEA. The CDR3 length is 12 residues. This chain's CDR3 is CSVDRGDYEQYF. For the CDR3, the DNA is TGCAGCGTCGACAGGGGAGACTACGAGCAGTACTTC.

The gene calls are TRBV30 and TRBJ2-5; tentatively, D is TRBD2 (6 bases). Deletions cut 2 bases from V and 2 bases from J, with 12 bases between. The germline V gene has CDR1 GTSNPN and CDR2 SVGIG (reference sequence). The CDR3 sequence is 14 residues long. As DNA, the CDR3 is TGTGCCTGGAGTCCCTGGGCGGGACAAGAGACCCAGTACTTC. Translation gives CAWSPWAGQETQYF.

The J gene is TRBJ2-7, the V gene TRBV25-1, with D perhaps assigned TRBD1 or TRBD2 (5 bases each). Germline CDR1 and CDR2: MGHDK and SYGVNS. Trimming left V 5 bases short and J 4 bases short, with 9 bases between. The CDR3 is 12 residues long. The CDR3 DNA is TGTGCCAGCAGTAGGGGCGGGTACGAGCAGTACTTC. Translation: CASSRGGYEQYF.

This sequence joins TRBV6-4 and TRBJ1-5; weak D call: TRBD1 (6 bases). The germline V and J ends were trimmed by 6 bases and 11 bases, with 23 bases remaining between them. Germline CDR1 is MRHNA and CDR2 is SNTAGT. The CDR3 length is 15 residues. CDR3 bases: TGTGCCAGCAGGACCAGGGGACCCACTGGGAGGGCCCAGCATTTT. Encoded protein: CASRTRGPTGRAQHF.

The chain is built from TRBV7-9 and TRBJ2-3; D is unclear. The V end lost 5 bases, the J end lost 1 base, and 4 bases lay between the germline ends. The CDR3 runs to 12 residues. Per germline, CDR1 SEHNR and CDR2 FQNEAQ (reference sequence). CDR3 sequence reads: CASSRGTDTQYF. The CDR3, as DNA: TGTGCCAGCAGCCGGGGCACAGATACGCAGTATTTT.

The V gene is TRBV19, the J gene TRBJ2-3, with 10 bases lining up with TRBD1. Germline CDR1 reads LNHDA; CDR2 reads SQIVND (reference sequence). The CDR3 consists of 16 residues. The trim removed 10 bases at V and 0 bases at J, leaving 10 bases unmatched. The CDR3 DNA follows: TGTGCCACCTCGGGACAGGGGTACTCTAGCACAGATACGCAGTATTTT. This encodes CATSGQGYSSTDTQYF.

V is TRBV19 and J is TRBJ1-2; 8 nucleotides match TRBD1. V dropped 9 bases and J dropped 6; count of bases not matched to a gene: 15. Germline lookup yields CDR1 LNHDA and CDR2 SQIVND (reference sequence). The CDR3 consists of 15 residues. The CDR3 region is CASTPRARQGHGYTF. DNA of the CDR3: TGTGCCAGCACTCCCCGAGCCAGACAGGGGCATGGCTACACCTTC.

This clone was observed a few times. This chain links TRBV4-1 with TRBJ1-2; D remains ambiguous. The CDR3 loop spans 15 amino acids. Germline CDR1 and CDR2: MGHRA and YSYEKL. V was clipped by 0 bases and J by 2 bases, with 10 bases between them. Written as DNA, the CDR3 is TGCGCCAGCAGCCAAGATAAGAACGGAAACTATGGCTACACCTTC. Translation: CASSQDKNGNYGYTF.

This rearrangement joins TRBV7-2 to TRBJ2-7; 7 bases agree with TRBD1. The ends lost 5 bases at V and 4 bases at J; junction bases unmatched: 8. Per the germline V gene, CDR1 is SGHTA and CDR2 is FQGNSA. This CDR3 is 14 amino acids long. The CDR3: CASSPGQAVYEQYF. CDR3 DNA: TGTGCCAGCAGCCCCGGACAGGCAGTGTACGAGCAGTACTTC.

This CDR3 is CASSPGLGRVDTEAFF. The CDR3 nucleotides read TGTGCCAGCAGTCCTGGGCTCGGCAGGGTTGACACTGAAGCTTTCTTT. This chain uses TRBV14 with TRBJ1-1, with D perhaps matching TRBD1 (5 bases). CDR1 SGHDN and CDR2 FVKESK come from the germline V gene. V was shortened by 6 bases and J by 3 bases, with 20 bases between the two germline ends. The CDR3 is 16 amino acids. Supplemented by reference TRBV14 and TRBJ1-1, the full variable domain reads EAGVTQFPSHSVIEKGQTVTLRCDPISGHDNLYWYRRVMGKEIKFLLHFVKESKQDESGMPNNRFLAERTGGTYSTLKVQPAELEDSGVYFCASSPGLGRVDTEAFFGQGTRLTVV.

This CDR3 reads CASSPGRGAKTQYF. CDR3 nucleotides: TGTGCCAGCAGCCCGGGGCGGGGGGCGAAGACCCAGTACTTC. The rearrangement joins TRBV5-6 to TRBJ2-5, with TRBD2 matching over 8 bases. The CDR3 consists of 14 residues. Losses at the gene ends were 4 bases for V and 6 bases for J; bases not matched to a gene: 8. Germline V lookup: CDR1 SGHDT, CDR2 YYEEEE.

V is TRBV5-4 and J is TRBJ1-5; TRBD1 is a possible D gene (5 bases). V was clipped by 4 bases and J by 2 bases, with 7 bases between them. Germline V lookup: CDR1 SGHNT, CDR2 YYREEE (reference sequence). CDR3 length: 13 amino acids. Here the CDR3 reads CASSKGGNQPQHF. The CDR3 DNA is TGTGCCAGCAGCAAAGGGGGCAATCAGCCCCAGCATTTT. The complete variable domain, with remaining parts taken from reference TRBV5-4 and TRBJ1-5, reads ETGVTQSPTHLIKTRGQQVTLRCSSQSGHNTVSWYQQALGQGPQFIFQYYREEENGRGNFPPRFSGLQFPNYSSELNVNALELDDSALYLCASSKGGNQPQHFGDGTRLSIL.

J is TRBJ2-2 and V is TRBV6-4; 10 nucleotides line up with TRBD2. V shed 4 bases, J shed 4 bases, and the junction held 6 bases outside the gene matches. The CDR3 contains 16 residues. Germline V lookup: CDR1 MRHNA, CDR2 SNTAGT. The CDR3, as DNA: TGTGCCAGCAGTGCCCGTAGCGGGGGGACCACCGGGGAGCTGTTTTTT. Protein product: CASSARSGGTTGELFF.

This chain links TRBV27 with TRBJ2-3, with TRBD1 matching 9 bases. Trimming cost V 8 bases and J 6 bases; bases outside gene matches: 9. Germline CDR1 reads MNHEY; CDR2 reads SMNVEV (reference sequence). The length of the CDR3 is 14 residues. The DNA for the CDR3 is TGTGCCAGCCAAGTGGACAGGGGAAGGGATACGCAGTATTTT. Translated, it gives CASQVDRGRDTQYF.

The rearrangement uses TRBV2 and TRBJ1-5; possible D gene TRBD1, 6 bases. V dropped 4 bases and J dropped 3 bases, with 13 bases sitting between them. Germline lookup yields CDR1 SNHLY and CDR2 FYNNEI. The CDR3 covers 15 residues. The CDR3 sequence: CASSGEGGFNQPQHF. The CDR3, as DNA: TGTGCCAGCAGTGGGGAGGGGGGCTTCAATCAGCCCCAGCATTTT.

This clone was seen once. The V and J genes are TRBV9 and TRBJ2-2, with 8 bases identical to TRBD1. CDR1 and CDR2 from the germline V gene are SGDLS and YYNGEE. V was pared by 3 bases and J by 4 bases, with 5 bases of the junction left unmatched. The CDR3 is 15 residues long. The CDR3 region has the DNA TGTGCCAGCAGCGCAGAGACAGGGGCCACCGGGGAGCTGTTTTTT. Translated: CASSAETGATGELFF.

The chain carries TRBV7-9 and TRBJ1-2; the match to TRBD1 covers 10 bases. J was trimmed by 8 bases and V by 1 base; bases with no gene match: 16. The CDR3 runs 18 residues. CDR1 SEHNR and CDR2 FQNEAQ come from the germline V gene (reference sequence). CDR3 in amino acids: CASSLDGTGDPKGEGYTF. CDR3 nucleotide sequence: TGTGCCAGCAGCTTAGATGGGACAGGGGACCCCAAGGGGGAAGGCTACACCTTC.

CDR3 residues: CAWSIRASSGANVLTF. As DNA, the CDR3 is TGTGCCTGGAGTATCCGGGCTTCCTCTGGGGCCAACGTCCTGACTTTC. The rearrangement joins TRBV30 to TRBJ2-6; no definite D call. The CDR3 runs to 16 residues. V was clipped by 2 bases and J by 0 bases, with 11 bases between them. The V gene's germline CDR1 is GTSNPN and CDR2 SVGIG (reference sequence).

V gene TRBV5-4 combines with J gene TRBJ2-5; 10 nucleotides agree with TRBD2. With 4 bases clipped from V and 1 base from J, the junction kept 4 bases outside the gene matches. Germline V gene sequence: CDR1 SGHNT, CDR2 YYREEE (reference sequence). The CDR3 consists of 15 residues. This CDR3 is CASSSTSGAQETQYF. The CDR3 DNA is TGTGCCAGCAGCAGTACTAGCGGGGCCCAAGAGACCCAGTACTTC. Drawing the rest from reference TRBV5-4 and TRBJ2-5, the complete variable domain is ETGVTQSPTHLIKTRGQQVTLRCSSQSGHNTVSWYQQALGQGPQFIFQYYREEENGRGNFPPRFSGLQFPNYSSELNVNALELDDSALYLCASSSTSGAQETQYFGPGTRLLVL.

The table lists this clone with a few counts. The chain is built from TRBV15 and TRBJ1-2; the D is unclear. Germline CDR1 LNHNV, CDR2 YYDKDF (reference sequence). Trimming took off 0 bases at V and 4 bases at J, with 6 bases between the two ends. CDR3 length: 13 amino acids. DNA of the CDR3: TGTGCCACCAGCAGAGAGATCGGCTATGGCTACACCTTC. Its protein product is CATSREIGYGYTF.

The chain has TRBV7-9 and TRBJ1-1; D call uncertain. The V gene's germline CDR1 is SEHNR and CDR2 FQNEAQ (reference sequence). This CDR3 comprises 12 residues. V dropped 5 bases and J dropped 4 bases, with 8 bases sitting between them. CDR3 in amino acids: CASSPLSTEAFF. The CDR3, as DNA: TGTGCCAGCAGCCCCCTAAGCACTGAAGCTTTCTTT.

This clone was seen just once. CDR3 DNA: TGCGCCAGCAGCCCCCCGACCCAGCGGGGAACTAATGAAAAACTGTTTTTT. Protein product: CASSPPTQRGTNEKLFF. The chain has TRBV5-1 and TRBJ1-4; no reliable D call. The CDR3 has 17 residues. Germline V gene lookup returns CDR1 SGHRS and CDR2 YFSETQ. Deletions cut 4 bases from V and 1 base from J, with 17 bases between.

This sequence joins TRBV19 and TRBJ1-5; D gene unclear. Germline V gene lookup returns CDR1 LNHDA and CDR2 SQIVND (reference sequence). V shed 1 base and J shed 10 bases, with 8 bases lying between them. The CDR3 is made up of 12 amino acids. The CDR3 loop is CASSIVLGPQHF. As DNA, the CDR3 is TGTGCCAGTAGTATAGTCCTCGGACCCCAGCATTTT. Together with reference TRBV19 and TRBJ1-5, the CDR3 gives the full variable domain: DGGITQSPKYLFRKEGQNVTLSCEQNLNHDAMYWYRQDPGQGLRLIYYSQIVNDFQKGDIAEGYSVSREKKESFPLTVTSAQKNPTAFYLCASSIVLGPQHFGDGTRLSIL.

The CDR3 DNA is TGTGCCAGCAGCTTGGAACAGGAGGCCTACGAGCAGTACTTC. This encodes CASSLEQEAYEQYF. The chain employs TRBV5-6 and TRBJ2-7, with D possibly being TRBD1 or TRBD2 (5 bases each). The V end was cut by 0 bases, the J end by 2 bases, with 9 bases between. CDR1 is SGHDT and CDR2 is YYEEEE in the germline V gene. The CDR3 extends over 14 amino acids.